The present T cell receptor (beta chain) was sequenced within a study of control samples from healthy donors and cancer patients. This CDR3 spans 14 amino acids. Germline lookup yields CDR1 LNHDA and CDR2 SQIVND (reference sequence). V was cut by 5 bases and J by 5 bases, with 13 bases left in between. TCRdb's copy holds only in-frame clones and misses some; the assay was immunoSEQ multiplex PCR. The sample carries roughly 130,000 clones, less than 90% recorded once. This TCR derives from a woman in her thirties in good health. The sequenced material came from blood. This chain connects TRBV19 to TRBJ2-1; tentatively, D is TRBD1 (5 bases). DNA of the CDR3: TGTGCCAGTAGTCTCCGGACACCTGACAATGAGCAGTTCTTC. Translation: CASSLRTPDNEQFF.